These T cell receptor beta chains were read from a single sample in a study of immune cell composition in non-small cell lung cancer. Clones were read by immunoSEQ multiplex PCR, and TCRdb kept only the in-frame ones, dropping some. This sample yields over 5,000 clones, of which approximately 64% are seen a single time; 5.8% belongs to the top ten. Source material: non-adjacent lung tissue. The receptors come from a human donor with non-small cell lung cancer. Both conserved end residues are part of each CDR3.

TRBV7-8 | CASSHEAGGDYSNQPQHF
TRBV2 | CASSGDSYGYTF
TRBV28 | CASSTTDETQYF
TRBV11-3 | CASSRDRLNTGELFF
TRBV19 | CASRFTVNTGELFF
TRBV5-4 | CASSGRLLAGGHDEQFF
TRBV19 | CASSSRATSGVLSYNEQFF
TRBV4-3 | CASSQEFPGVAGGNTGELFF
TRBV15 | CATKRRGFNSPLHF
TRBV6-6 | CASNLDRGRGYTF
TRBV11-3 | CASSLLRDSEQFF
TRBV7-3 | CASSLIVSGGYNEQFF